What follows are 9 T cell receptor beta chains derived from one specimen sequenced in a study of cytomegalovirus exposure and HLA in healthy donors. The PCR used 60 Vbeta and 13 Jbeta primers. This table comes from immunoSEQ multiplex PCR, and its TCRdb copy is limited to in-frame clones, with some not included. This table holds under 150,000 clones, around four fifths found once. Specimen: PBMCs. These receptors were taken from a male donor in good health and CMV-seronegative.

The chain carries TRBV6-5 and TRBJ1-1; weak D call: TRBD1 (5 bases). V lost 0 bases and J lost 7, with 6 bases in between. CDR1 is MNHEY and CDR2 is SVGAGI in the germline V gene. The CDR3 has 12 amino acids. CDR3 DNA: TGTGCCAGCAGTTACTCGGGGCTTGAAGCTTTCTTT. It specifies CASSYSGLEAFF.

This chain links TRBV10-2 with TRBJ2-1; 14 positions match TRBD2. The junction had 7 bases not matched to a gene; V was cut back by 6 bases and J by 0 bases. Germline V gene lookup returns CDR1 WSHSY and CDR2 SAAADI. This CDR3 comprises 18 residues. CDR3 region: CASRPGLAGASSYNEQFF. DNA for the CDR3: TGCGCCAGCAGGCCGGGACTAGCGGGGGCTAGCTCCTACAATGAGCAGTTCTTC.

CDR3 loop: CASSTDSISGNTIYF. The CDR3 DNA sequence: TGCGCCAGCAGCACTGACAGTATCTCTGGAAACACCATATATTTT. The chain links TRBV5-1 to TRBJ1-3; perhaps TRBD1 as D (5 bases). Per germline, CDR1 SGHRS and CDR2 YFSETQ. This CDR3 has 15 amino acids. V lost 4 bases to trimming and J lost 0 bases, with 11 bases between them.

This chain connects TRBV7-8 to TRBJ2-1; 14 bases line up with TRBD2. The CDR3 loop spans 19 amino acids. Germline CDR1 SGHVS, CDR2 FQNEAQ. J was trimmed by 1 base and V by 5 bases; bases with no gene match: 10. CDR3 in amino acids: CASSPSLGLAGGSYNEQFF. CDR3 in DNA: TGTGCCAGCAGCCCTTCCCTAGGACTAGCGGGGGGTTCCTACAATGAGCAGTTCTTC.

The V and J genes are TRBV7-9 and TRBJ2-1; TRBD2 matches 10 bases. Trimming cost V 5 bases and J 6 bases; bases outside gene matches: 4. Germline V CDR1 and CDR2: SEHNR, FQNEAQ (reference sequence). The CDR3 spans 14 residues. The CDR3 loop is CASSPLAGVNEQFF. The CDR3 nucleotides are TGTGCCAGCAGCCCCCTAGCGGGAGTCAATGAGCAGTTCTTC.

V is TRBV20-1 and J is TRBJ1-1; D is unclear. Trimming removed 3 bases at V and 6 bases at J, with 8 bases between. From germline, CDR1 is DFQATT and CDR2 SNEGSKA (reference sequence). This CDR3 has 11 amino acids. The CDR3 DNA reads TGCAGTGCTAGGTTCGACTCTGAAGCTTTCTTT. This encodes CSARFDSEAFF.

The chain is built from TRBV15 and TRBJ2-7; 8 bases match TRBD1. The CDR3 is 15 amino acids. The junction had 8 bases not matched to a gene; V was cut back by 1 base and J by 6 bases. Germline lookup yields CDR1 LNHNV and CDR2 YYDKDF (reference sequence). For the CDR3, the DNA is TGTGCCACCAGCAGAGGTGCAGGGGGCGGGTCCGAGCAGTACTTC. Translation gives CATSRGAGGGSEQYF.

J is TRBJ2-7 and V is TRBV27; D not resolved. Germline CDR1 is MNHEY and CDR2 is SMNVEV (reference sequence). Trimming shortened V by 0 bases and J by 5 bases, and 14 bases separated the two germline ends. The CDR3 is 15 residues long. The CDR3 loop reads CASSLSSSPSHEQYF. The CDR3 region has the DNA TGTGCCAGCAGTTTATCGTCTAGTCCCAGCCACGAGCAGTACTTC.

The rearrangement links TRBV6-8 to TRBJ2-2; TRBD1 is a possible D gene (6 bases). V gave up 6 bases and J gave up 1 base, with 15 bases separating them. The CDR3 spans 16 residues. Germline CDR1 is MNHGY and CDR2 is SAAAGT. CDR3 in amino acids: CASSPSRDKNTGELFF. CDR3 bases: TGTGCCAGCAGCCCTTCCCGGGACAAGAACACCGGGGAGCTGTTTTTT.